A single sample is the source of the 26 T cell receptor beta chains below, sequenced in a study of CD8+CD57+ T cells in acquired aplastic anemia. Using genomic DNA as the template, TCR beta VDJ and CDR3 profiling was carried out. MiXCR, run by TCRdb on the reads, gives a single entry per CDR3 protein. Of about 200,000 distinct CDR3 sequences listed, over 55% are singletons. Sequencing involved patients with CD8+CD57+ cell expansion previously shown by flow cytometry. The sequenced material came from sorted CD4+, CD8+, or CD8+CD57+ T cells (not recorded which) from PBMCs. These receptors were obtained from a human donor with aplastic anemia.

On this clonotype: Its ends do not fully match the called genes, so a read error is possible. The genes are TRBV10-3 and TRBJ2-1, with 7 bases that match TRBD1. Germline V gives CDR1 ENHRY, CDR2 SYGVKD. The CDR3 is 13 residues long. CDR3 sequence reads: CAIRTGEHNGQLF. In DNA, the CDR3 is TGTGCCATCCGGACAGGAGAGCACAATGGGCAGCTCTTC.

Remarks on this clonotype: A much more abundant neighbour one base away suggests this may be a read error. Here the CDR3 omits its conserved ending phenylalanine or tryptophan, so a read error is the likely source. The V gene is TRBV9, the J gene TRBJ1-1, with D maybe TRBD1 (5 bases). This CDR3 has 13 residues. V was pared by 4 bases and J by 4 bases, with 11 bases between. Germline V lookup: CDR1 SGDLS, CDR2 YYNGEE. The CDR3 sequence: CASSPGGGTEAFS. The DNA for the CDR3 is TGTGCCAGCAGCCCGGGGGGGGGCACTGAAGCTTTCTCT.

This chain joins TRBV25-1 and TRBJ2-1; tentatively, D is TRBD1 (6 bases). The length of the CDR3 is 15 residues. Germline V gene sequence: CDR1 MGHDK, CDR2 SYGVNS. Between the trimmed V and J ends, which lost 3 bases and 3 bases, there was a span of 12 bases. CDR3 coding DNA: TGTGCCAGCAGTGAGAAGTTGGACAGCTACAATGAGCAGTTCTTC. As protein: CASSEKLDSYNEQFF.

In this sample, this clonotype turned up a few times. This chain joins TRBV5-1 and TRBJ2-3; possibly TRBD1 for D (5 bases). V was trimmed by 1 base and J by 3 bases, leaving 12 bases between them. This CDR3 is built from 15 residues. Germline V gene lookup returns CDR1 SGHRS and CDR2 YFSETQ. CDR3 region: CASSLRGIGTDTQYF. CDR3 sequence (DNA): TGCGCCAGCAGCTTGAGGGGAATCGGGACAGATACGCAGTATTTT.

Comment on this clonotype: One end of the junction is discordant with germline, which a read error may explain. This chain uses TRBV10-3 with TRBJ1-3, with D perhaps TRBD1 (5 bases). The length of the CDR3 is 12 residues. From germline, CDR1 is ENHRY and CDR2 SYGVKD. The CDR3 DNA follows: TGTGCCATCAGGGACACCGGGACGCCGGTACTCTTT. It encodes CAIRDTGTPVLF.

This chain links TRBV7-9 with TRBJ1-4, with no clear D. CDR3 size: 15 residues. Trimming removed 5 bases from V and 3 bases from J, with 13 bases in between. Germline loops: CDR1 SEHNR, CDR2 FQNEAQ (reference sequence). In nucleotides, the CDR3 is TGTGCCAGCAGCGAAAATGGGCTACCTAATGAAAAACTGTTTTTT. Its protein product is CASSENGLPNEKLFF.

This chain joins TRBV7-9 and TRBJ2-1; D is possibly TRBD1 (5 bases). V was clipped by 3 bases and J by 5 bases, with 11 bases between them. The length of the CDR3 is 14 residues. The germline gives CDR1 SEHNR, CDR2 FQNEAQ (reference sequence). The CDR3 loop is CASSFDDSHNEQFF. In nucleotides, the CDR3 is TGTGCCAGCAGCTTCGACGACAGCCACAATGAGCAGTTCTTC. The complete variable domain, with remaining parts taken from reference TRBV7-9 and TRBJ2-1, reads DTGVSQNPRHKITKRGQNVTFRCDPISEHNRLYWYRQTLGQGPEFLTYFQNEAQLEKSRLLSDRFSAERPKGSFSTLEIQRTEQGDSAMYLCASSFDDSHNEQFFGPGTRLTVL.

This chain uses TRBV20-1 with TRBJ2-4; a possible D gene is TRBD2 (6 bases). This CDR3 comprises 11 residues. The germline gives CDR1 DFQATT, CDR2 SNEGSKA (reference sequence). Trimming stripped 0 bases from V and 13 bases from J, with 10 bases between. The CDR3 nucleotides are TGCAGTGCTAGAGACAGGAGGGAACAGTACTTC. Protein: CSARDRREQYF.

The rearrangement links TRBV2 to TRBJ2-1; D unresolved. The V gene lost 0 bases and the J gene lost 7 bases, with 10 bases spanning the gap. CDR3 length: 14 amino acids. The germline V gene has CDR1 SNHLY and CDR2 FYNNEI. For the CDR3, the DNA is TGTGCCAGCAGTGAAGCGAACGAGGCGAATGAGCAGTTCTTC. Its translation is CASSEANEANEQFF.

As concerns this clonotype: A much larger clone sits a single nucleotide away, making a read error possible. The gene calls are TRBV12-3 or TRBV12-4 and TRBJ2-1; 14 nucleotides line up with TRBD2. With 6 bases clipped from V and 9 bases from J, the junction kept 7 bases outside the gene matches. There are 15 residues in the CDR3. The CDR3 region is CASSPGTSGGFEQFF. The CDR3 DNA reads as TGTGCCAGCAGCCCCGGGACTAGCGGGGGATTTGAGCAGTTCTTC.

About this clonotype: Its ends do not fully match the called genes, so a read error is possible. The chain combines TRBV6-4 with TRBJ1-3; D is unresolved. The germline CDR1 and CDR2 sequences are MRHNA and SNTAGT. The CDR3 is 14 residues long. CDR3 coding DNA: TGTGCCAGCAGTGCGACAAATACTGGAGACACCATATATTTT. It is translated as CASSATNTGDTIYF.

This clonotype came up many times. The chain links TRBV5-1 to TRBJ1-1, with a tentative D call TRBD1 (5 bases). This CDR3 spans 17 amino acids. Germline V lookup: CDR1 SGHRS, CDR2 YFSETQ. The V end lost 2 bases, the J end lost 1 base, and 18 bases lay between the germline ends. The CDR3 nucleotides read TGCGCCAGCAGCTTATTGCAGGGCAGATATGGGAACACTGAAGCTTTCTTT. It specifies CASSLLQGRYGNTEAFF.

The rearrangement joins TRBV5-1 to TRBJ1-1; tentatively, D is TRBD1 (6 bases). Per germline, CDR1 SGHRS and CDR2 YFSETQ. Trimming stripped 3 bases from V and 2 bases from J, with 17 bases between. The CDR3 totals 16 residues. The CDR3 coding sequence is TGCGCCAGCAGCTCAATGCGGGGGCGGAGAAACACTGAAGCTTTCTTT. It encodes CASSSMRGRRNTEAFF.

This clonotype was detected a few times. The chain uses TRBV29-1 and TRBJ2-5; weak D call: TRBD2 (6 bases). The germline V gene encodes CDR1 SQVTM and CDR2 ANQGSEA. The CDR3 covers 12 residues. Between the trimmed V and J ends, which lost 4 bases and 5 bases, there was a span of 11 bases. CDR3 amino acids: CSVAQDYETQYF. CDR3 bases: TGCAGCGTTGCCCAGGACTATGAGACCCAGTACTTC. Full variable domain (rest looked up from reference TRBV29-1 and TRBJ2-5): SAVISQKPSRDICQRGTSLTIQCQVDSQVTMMFWYRQQPGQSLTLIATANQGSEATYESGFVIDKFPISRPNLTFSTLTVSNMSPEDSSIYLCSVAQDYETQYFGPGTRLLVL.

This chain connects TRBV7-3 to TRBJ2-3; a possible D gene is TRBD2 (7 bases). The CDR3 consists of 14 residues. CDR1 and CDR2 from the germline V gene are SGHTA and FQGTGA. Trimming took 4 bases from V and 9 from J, leaving 17 bases between them. CDR3 residues: CASSSRGGLGTQYF. As DNA, the CDR3 is TGTGCCAGCAGCTCAAGGGGGGGTTTGGGGACGCAGTATTTT.

The chain couples TRBV24-1 to TRBJ2-2; no definite D call. The germline CDR1 and CDR2 sequences are KGHDR and SFDVKD. There are 12 residues in the CDR3. With 0 bases removed from V and 5 bases from J, the gap between germline ends came to 0 bases. CDR3 in amino acids: CATSDLTGELFF. DNA for the CDR3: TGTGCCACCAGTGATTTGACCGGGGAGCTGTTTTTT.

V and J are TRBV20-1 and TRBJ2-7; tentative D call: TRBD1 (6 bases). Germline CDR1 and CDR2: DFQATT and SNEGSKA (reference sequence). There are 12 residues in the CDR3. V was trimmed by 6 bases and J by 2 bases, leaving 11 bases between them. DNA of the CDR3: TGCAGTGCCCCCGACAGGACCTACGAGCAGTACTTC. Translating gives CSAPDRTYEQYF.

This clonotype was seen more than once but under ten times. The chain recombines TRBV15 with TRBJ1-2, with 7 bases lining up with TRBD1. CDR1 is LNHNV and CDR2 is YYDKDF in the germline V gene (reference sequence). Trimming took 0 bases from V and 4 from J; bases not matched to a gene: 5. CDR3 length: 15 residues. This CDR3 reads CATSRERGRGYGYTF. The CDR3 nucleotides read TGTGCCACCAGCAGAGAAAGGGGGCGCGGCTATGGCTACACCTTC.

The chain joins TRBV10-3 to TRBJ2-7; 10 nucleotides match TRBD2. J lost 3 bases, V lost 3 bases, and 5 bases had no gene match. Germline V gene sequence: CDR1 ENHRY, CDR2 SYGVKD. CDR3 length: 15 residues. Here the CDR3 DNA reads TGTGCCATCAGTGACCCAAAGCGGGGGGGCTACGAGCAGTACTTC. Translating it yields CAISDPKRGGYEQYF.

The chain uses TRBV9 and TRBJ2-3, with 7 bases identical to TRBD2. With 4 bases clipped from V and 6 bases from J, the junction kept 17 bases outside the gene matches. The CDR3 totals 17 residues. The germline CDR1 and CDR2 sequences are SGDLS and YYNGEE. The chain's CDR3 is CASSPYLAGGGSDTQYF. DNA of the CDR3: TGTGCCAGCAGCCCATATCTTGCGGGCGGGGGTTCGGATACGCAGTATTTT.

This rearrangement joins TRBV12-3 or TRBV12-4 to TRBJ2-1; D is possibly TRBD1 (7 bases). The CDR3 consists of 14 residues. V was trimmed by 6 bases and J by 10 bases, leaving 19 bases between them. This CDR3 reads CASSQVRQGGEQFF. CDR3 DNA sequence: TGTGCCAGCAGCCAAGTTCGACAGGGAGGCGAGCAGTTCTTC.

Points on this clonotype: This may be a read error: a much more frequent sequence differs by one nucleotide. The rearrangement uses TRBV6-5 and TRBJ2-3; no reliable D call. Germline assignment: CDR1 MNHEY and CDR2 SVGAGI. The CDR3 contains 15 residues. This CDR3 reads CACSNADTSTDTQYF. In nucleotides, the CDR3 is TGTGCCTGCAGCAACGCCGACACTAGCACAGATACGCAGTATTTT.

This clonotype was recorded at least ten times. V usage is TRBV6-1 and J usage is TRBJ2-7, with TRBD1 as a possible D gene (6 bases). Trimming removed 1 base at V and 7 bases at J, with 14 bases between. Germline V gives CDR1 MNHNS, CDR2 SASEGT. This CDR3 is 14 amino acids long. CDR3 amino acids: CASSEEAGVGEQYF. CDR3 coding DNA: TGTGCCAGCAGTGAAGAGGCAGGGGTGGGAGAGCAGTACTTC.

The chain employs TRBV20-1 and TRBJ2-1; D may be TRBD1 (5 bases). The CDR3 extends over 14 amino acids. Trimming took off 5 bases at V and 2 bases at J, with 13 bases between the two ends. CDR1 is DFQATT, CDR2 SNEGSKA, per germline (reference sequence). The CDR3 loop is CSAPIPRAYNEQFF. The CDR3 nucleotides read TGCAGTGCTCCAATTCCCAGGGCCTACAATGAGCAGTTCTTC.

The V call is TRBV6-5, the J call TRBJ2-7, with 7 bases fitting TRBD1. Trimming took 5 bases from V and 4 from J; bases not matched to a gene: 8. From germline, CDR1 is MNHEY and CDR2 SVGAGI. The CDR3 is made up of 14 amino acids. CDR3 DNA sequence: TGTGCCAGCAGTGAAAGGGGGCACCGGTACGAGCAGTACTTC. Translated, it gives CASSERGHRYEQYF.

This chain links TRBV10-3 with TRBJ1-5; 11 bases agree with TRBD1. There are 15 residues in the CDR3. After removal of 3 bases from V and 5 bases from J, the junction contained 3 bases not matched to a gene. The germline gives CDR1 ENHRY, CDR2 SYGVKD. DNA of the CDR3: TGTGCCATCAGTGACGGGACAGGGGGACATCAGCCCCAGCATTTT. It encodes CAISDGTGGHQPQHF.